A single TCR beta chain is shown here with its context. The data were obtained in a study of T cells in women clearing cervical HPV infection. Study details: Control women cleared a single incident HPV16 infection within 12 months.

Only in-frame clones appear in the TCRdb table, and some are missing; sequencing was by immunoSEQ multiplex PCR. The sample has about 45,000 clones; the top ten hold approximately 1.2%. The sequence was collected from a woman aged 18 to 75 with a cervical HPV16 infection that either progressed to CIN3+ or cleared (not recorded which). Material: blood buffy coat.

The CDR3 spells CASSSGLAGQETQYF. CDR3 bases read: TGTGCCAGCAGCTCCGGACTAGCGGGACAAGAGACG. The chain carries TRBV7-7 and TRBJ2-3, with 12 nucleotides matching TRBD2. The read ends 3 residues early relative to the CDR3; the germline J gene fills the gap. The CDR3 runs to 15 residues. The germline V gene encodes CDR1 SSHAT and CDR2 FNYEAQ (reference sequence).